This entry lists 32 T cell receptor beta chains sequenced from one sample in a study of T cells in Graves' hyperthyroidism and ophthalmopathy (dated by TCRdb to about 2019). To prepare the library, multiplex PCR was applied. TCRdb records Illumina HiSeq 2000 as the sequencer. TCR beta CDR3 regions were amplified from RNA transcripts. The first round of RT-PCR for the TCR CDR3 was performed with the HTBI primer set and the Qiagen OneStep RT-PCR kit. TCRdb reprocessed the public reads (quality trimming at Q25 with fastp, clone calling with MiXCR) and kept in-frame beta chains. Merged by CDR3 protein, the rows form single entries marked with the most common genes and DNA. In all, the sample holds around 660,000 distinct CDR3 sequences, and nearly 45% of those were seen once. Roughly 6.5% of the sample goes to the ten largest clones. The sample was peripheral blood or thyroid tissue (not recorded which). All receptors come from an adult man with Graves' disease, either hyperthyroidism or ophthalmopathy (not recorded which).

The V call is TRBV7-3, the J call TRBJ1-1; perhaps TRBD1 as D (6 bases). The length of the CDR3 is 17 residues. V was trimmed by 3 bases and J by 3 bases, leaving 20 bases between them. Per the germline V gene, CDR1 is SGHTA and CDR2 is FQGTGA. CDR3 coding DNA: TGTGCCAGCAGCTTGACAGGACTGGGAAGAAAGGACACTGAAGCTTTCTTT. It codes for CASSLTGLGRKDTEAFF.

CDR3 in DNA: TGTGCCAGCATTCCCGGGACTAGGAGCTACGAGCAGTACTTC. Amino acid sequence: CASIPGTRSYEQYF. This chain connects TRBV7-2 to TRBJ2-7; 8 bases are a match to TRBD2. J was trimmed by 3 bases and V by 7 bases; bases with no gene match: 8. The CDR3 is made up of 14 amino acids. Germline CDR1 reads SGHTA; CDR2 reads FQGNSA.

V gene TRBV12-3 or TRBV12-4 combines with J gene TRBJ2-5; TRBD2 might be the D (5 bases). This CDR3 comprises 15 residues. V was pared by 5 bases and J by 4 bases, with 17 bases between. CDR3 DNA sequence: TGTGCCAGCAGTGAAATGGCGACGGGGATAGAGACCCAGTACTTC. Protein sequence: CASSEMATGIETQYF.

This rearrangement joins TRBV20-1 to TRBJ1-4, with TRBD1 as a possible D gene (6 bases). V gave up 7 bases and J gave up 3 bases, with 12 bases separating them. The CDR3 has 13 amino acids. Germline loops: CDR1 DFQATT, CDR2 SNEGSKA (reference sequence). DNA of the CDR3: TGCAGTGTCACACAGGGAGCTAATGAAAAACTGTTTTTT. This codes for CSVTQGANEKLFF.

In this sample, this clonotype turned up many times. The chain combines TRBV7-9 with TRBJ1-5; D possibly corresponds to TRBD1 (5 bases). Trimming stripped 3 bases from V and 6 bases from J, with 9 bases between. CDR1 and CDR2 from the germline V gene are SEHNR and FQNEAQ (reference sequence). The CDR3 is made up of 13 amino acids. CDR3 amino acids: CASSFSDSQPQHF. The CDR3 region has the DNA TGTGCCAGCAGCTTCTCTGACAGTCAGCCCCAGCATTTT.

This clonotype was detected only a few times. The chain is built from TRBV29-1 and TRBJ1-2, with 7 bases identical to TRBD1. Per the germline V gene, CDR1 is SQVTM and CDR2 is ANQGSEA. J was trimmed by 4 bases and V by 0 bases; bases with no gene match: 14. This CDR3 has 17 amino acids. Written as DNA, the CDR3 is TGCAGCGTTGAAGACCCCCGGGACAGCAGCTTAGGCTATGGCTACACCTTC. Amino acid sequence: CSVEDPRDSSLGYGYTF.

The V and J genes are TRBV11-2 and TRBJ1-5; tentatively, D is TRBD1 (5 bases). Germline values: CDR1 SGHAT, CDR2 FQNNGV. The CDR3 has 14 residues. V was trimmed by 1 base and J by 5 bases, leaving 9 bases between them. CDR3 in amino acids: CASSLVQADQPQHF. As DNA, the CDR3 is TGTGCCAGCAGCTTAGTACAGGCCGATCAGCCCCAGCATTTT. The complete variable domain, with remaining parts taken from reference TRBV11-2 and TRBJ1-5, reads EAGVAQSPRYKIIEKRQSVAFWCNPISGHATLYWYQQILGQGPKLLIQFQNNGVVDDSQLPKDRFSAERLKGVDSTLKIQPAKLEDSAVYLCASSLVQADQPQHFGDGTRLSIL.

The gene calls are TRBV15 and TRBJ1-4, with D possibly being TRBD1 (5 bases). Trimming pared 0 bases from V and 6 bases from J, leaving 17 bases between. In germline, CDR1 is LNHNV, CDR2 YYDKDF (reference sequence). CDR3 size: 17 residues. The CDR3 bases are TGTGCCACCAGCAGAGATCGTCCAGGGATGGCGGATGAAAAACTGTTTTTT. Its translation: CATSRDRPGMADEKLFF.

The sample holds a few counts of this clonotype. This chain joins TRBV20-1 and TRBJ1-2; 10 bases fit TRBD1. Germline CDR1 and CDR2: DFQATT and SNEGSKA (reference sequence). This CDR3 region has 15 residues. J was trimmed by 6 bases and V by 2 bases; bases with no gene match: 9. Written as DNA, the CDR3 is TGCAGTGCTAGAATCGTTCGGGGACAGGGGAATGGCTACACCTTC. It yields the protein CSARIVRGQGNGYTF.

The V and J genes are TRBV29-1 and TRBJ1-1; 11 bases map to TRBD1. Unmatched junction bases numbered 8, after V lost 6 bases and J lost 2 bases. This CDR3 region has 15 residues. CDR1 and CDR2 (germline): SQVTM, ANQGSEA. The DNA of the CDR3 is TGCAGCGTCCTCCGGGACAGGGGGACCAACACTGAAGCTTTCTTT. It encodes CSVLRDRGTNTEAFF.

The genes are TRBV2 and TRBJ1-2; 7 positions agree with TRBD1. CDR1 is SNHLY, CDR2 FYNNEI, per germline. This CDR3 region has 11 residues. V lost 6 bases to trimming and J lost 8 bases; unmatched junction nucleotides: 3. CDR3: CASRAGQGYTF. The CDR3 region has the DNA TGTGCCAGCAGGGCGGGACAGGGCTACACCTTC.

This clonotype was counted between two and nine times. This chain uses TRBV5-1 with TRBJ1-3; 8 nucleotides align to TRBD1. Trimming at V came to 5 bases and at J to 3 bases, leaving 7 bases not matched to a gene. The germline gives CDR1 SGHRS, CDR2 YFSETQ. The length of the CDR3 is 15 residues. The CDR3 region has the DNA TGCGCCAGCAGTCGGGACAGGTATTATGGAAACACCATATATTTT. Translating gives CASSRDRYYGNTIYF. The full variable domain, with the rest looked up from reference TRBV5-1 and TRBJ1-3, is KAGVTQTPRYLIKTRGQQVTLSCSPISGHRSVSWYQQTPGQGLQFLFEYFSETQRNKGNFPGRFSGRQFSNSRSEMNVSTLELGDSALYLCASSRDRYYGNTIYFGEGSWLTVV.

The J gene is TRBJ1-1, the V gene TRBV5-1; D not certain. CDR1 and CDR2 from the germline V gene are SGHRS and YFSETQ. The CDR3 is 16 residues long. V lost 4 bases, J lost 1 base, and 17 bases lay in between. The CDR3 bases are TGCGCCAGCAGCCAAGTAAAGGATATGGGGAACACTGAAGCTTTCTTT. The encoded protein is CASSQVKDMGNTEAFF.

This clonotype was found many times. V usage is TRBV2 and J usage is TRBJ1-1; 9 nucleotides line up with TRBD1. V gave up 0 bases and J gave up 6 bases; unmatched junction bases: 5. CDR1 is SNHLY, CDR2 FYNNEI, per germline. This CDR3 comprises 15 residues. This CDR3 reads CASSEALGQGSEAFF. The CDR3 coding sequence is TGTGCCAGCAGTGAAGCGCTGGGACAGGGATCTGAAGCTTTCTTT. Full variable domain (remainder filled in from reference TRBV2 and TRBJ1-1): EPEVTQTPSHQVTQMGQEVILRCVPISNHLYFYWYRQILGQKVEFLVSFYNNEISEKSEIFDDQFSVERPDGSNFTLKIRSTKLEDSAMYFCASSEALGQGSEAFFGQGTRLTVV.

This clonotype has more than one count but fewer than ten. The CDR3 nucleotides are TGTGCCAGCAGCTCACCGACAGGCCCTCAGACCCAGTACTTC. Translation: CASSSPTGPQTQYF. The chain couples TRBV7-9 to TRBJ2-5; a weak D match, TRBD1 (6 bases). CDR3 length equals 14 residues. The V gene lost 4 bases and the J gene lost 6 bases, with 15 bases spanning the gap. CDR1 and CDR2 from the germline V gene are SEHNR and FQNEAQ (reference sequence). The whole variable domain, filled in from reference TRBV7-9 and TRBJ2-5, reads DTGVSQNPRHKITKRGQNVTFRCDPISEHNRLYWYRQTLGQGPEFLTYFQNEAQLEKSRLLSDRFSAERPKGSFSTLEIQRTEQGDSAMYLCASSSPTGPQTQYFGPGTRLLVL.

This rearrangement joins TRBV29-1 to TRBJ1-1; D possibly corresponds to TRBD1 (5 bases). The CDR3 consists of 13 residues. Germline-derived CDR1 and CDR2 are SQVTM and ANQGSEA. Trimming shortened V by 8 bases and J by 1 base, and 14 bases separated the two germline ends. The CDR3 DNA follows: TGCAGCAGTCCTCGGGGGACGAACACTGAAGCTTTCTTT. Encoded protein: CSSPRGTNTEAFF.

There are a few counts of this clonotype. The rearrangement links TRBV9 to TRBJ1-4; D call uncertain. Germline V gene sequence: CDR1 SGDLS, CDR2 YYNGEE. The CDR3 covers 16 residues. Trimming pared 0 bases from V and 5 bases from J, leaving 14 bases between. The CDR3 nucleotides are TGTGCCAGCAGCGTAGGGGCTTGGGCAGAAAATGAAAAACTGTTTTTT. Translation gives CASSVGAWAENEKLFF. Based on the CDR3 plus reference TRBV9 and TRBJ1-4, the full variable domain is DSGVTQTPKHLITATGQRVTLRCSPRSGDLSVYWYQQSLDQGLQFLIQYYNGEERAKGNILERFSAQQFPDLHSELNLSSLELGDSALYFCASSVGAWAENEKLFFGSGTQLSVL.

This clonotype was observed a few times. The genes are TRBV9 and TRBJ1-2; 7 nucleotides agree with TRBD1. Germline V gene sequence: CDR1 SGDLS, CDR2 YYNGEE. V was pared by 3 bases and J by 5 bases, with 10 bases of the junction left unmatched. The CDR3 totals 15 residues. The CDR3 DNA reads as TGTGCCAGCAGCGCCGGGACAGACTCACCTTATGGCTACACCTTC. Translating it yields CASSAGTDSPYGYTF.

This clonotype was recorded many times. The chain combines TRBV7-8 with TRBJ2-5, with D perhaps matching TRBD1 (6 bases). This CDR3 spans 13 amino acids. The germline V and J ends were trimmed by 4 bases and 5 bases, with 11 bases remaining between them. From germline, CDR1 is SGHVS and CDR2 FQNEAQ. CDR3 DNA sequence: TGTGCCAGCAGCTGGGGGCCATCGGAGACCCAGTACTTC. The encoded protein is CASSWGPSETQYF. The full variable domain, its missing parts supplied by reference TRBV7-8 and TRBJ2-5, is GAGVSQSPRYKVAKRGQDVALRCDPISGHVSLFWYQQALGQGPEFLTYFQNEAQLDKSGLPSDRFFAERPEGSVSTLKIQRTQQEDSAVYLCASSWGPSETQYFGPGTRLLVL.

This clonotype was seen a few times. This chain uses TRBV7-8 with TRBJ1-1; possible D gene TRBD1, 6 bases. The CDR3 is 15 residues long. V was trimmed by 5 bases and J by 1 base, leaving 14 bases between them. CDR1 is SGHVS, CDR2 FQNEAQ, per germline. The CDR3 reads CASSDTGTPNTEAFF. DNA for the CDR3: TGTGCCAGCAGCGACACCGGGACACCGAACACTGAAGCTTTCTTT.

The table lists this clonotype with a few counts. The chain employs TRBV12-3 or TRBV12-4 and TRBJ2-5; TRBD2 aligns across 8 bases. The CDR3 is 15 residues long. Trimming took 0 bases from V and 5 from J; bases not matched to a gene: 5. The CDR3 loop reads CASSLAAGGRETQYF. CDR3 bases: TGTGCCAGCAGTTTAGCGGCGGGGGGCCGGGAGACCCAGTACTTC.

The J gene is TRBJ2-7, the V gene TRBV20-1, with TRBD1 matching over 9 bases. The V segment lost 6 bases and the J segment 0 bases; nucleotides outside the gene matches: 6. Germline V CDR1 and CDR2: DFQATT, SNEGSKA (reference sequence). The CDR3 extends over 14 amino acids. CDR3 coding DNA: TGCAGTGCAAGGGACAGGGTATTCTCCTACGAGCAGTACTTC. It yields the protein CSARDRVFSYEQYF.

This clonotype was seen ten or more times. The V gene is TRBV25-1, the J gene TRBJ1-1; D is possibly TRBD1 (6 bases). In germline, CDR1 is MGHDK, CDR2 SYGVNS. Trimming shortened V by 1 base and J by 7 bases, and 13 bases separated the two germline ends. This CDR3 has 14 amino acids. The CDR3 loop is CASSESGGGFEAFF. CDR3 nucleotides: TGTGCCAGCAGTGAATCCGGAGGGGGGTTTGAAGCTTTCTTT.

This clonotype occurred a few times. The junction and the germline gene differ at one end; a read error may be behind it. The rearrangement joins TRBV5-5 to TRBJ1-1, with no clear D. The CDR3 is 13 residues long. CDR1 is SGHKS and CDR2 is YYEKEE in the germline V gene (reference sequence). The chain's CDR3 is CASSFGPSTEAFF. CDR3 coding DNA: TGCGCCAGCAGCTTCGGTCCCTCCACTGAAGCTTTCTTT.

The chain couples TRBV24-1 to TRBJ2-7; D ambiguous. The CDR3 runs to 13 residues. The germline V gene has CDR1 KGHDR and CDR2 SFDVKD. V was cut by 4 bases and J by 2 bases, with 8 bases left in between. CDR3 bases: TGTGCCACCAGTGAAGGGTCGGCCTACGAGCAGTACTTC. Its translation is CATSEGSAYEQYF.

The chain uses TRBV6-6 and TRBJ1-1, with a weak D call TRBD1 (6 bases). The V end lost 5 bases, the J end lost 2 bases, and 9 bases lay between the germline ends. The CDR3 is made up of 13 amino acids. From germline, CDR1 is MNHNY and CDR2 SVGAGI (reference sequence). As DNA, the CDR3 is TGTGCCAGCAGTGACAGGTACAACACTGAAGCTTTCTTT. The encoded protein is CASSDRYNTEAFF.

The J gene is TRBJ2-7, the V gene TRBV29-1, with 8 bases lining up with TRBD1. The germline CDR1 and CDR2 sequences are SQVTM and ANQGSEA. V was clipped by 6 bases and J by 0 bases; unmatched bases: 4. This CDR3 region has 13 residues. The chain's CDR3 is CSVLTGDSYEQYF. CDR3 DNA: TGCAGCGTCCTGACAGGGGACTCCTACGAGCAGTACTTC.

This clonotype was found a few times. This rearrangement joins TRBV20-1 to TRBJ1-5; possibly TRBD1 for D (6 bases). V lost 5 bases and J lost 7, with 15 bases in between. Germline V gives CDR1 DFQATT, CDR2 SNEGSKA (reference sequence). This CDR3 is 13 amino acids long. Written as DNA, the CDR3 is TGCAGTGCTCCAATCACAGGGATACAGCCCCAGCATTTT. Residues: CSAPITGIQPQHF.

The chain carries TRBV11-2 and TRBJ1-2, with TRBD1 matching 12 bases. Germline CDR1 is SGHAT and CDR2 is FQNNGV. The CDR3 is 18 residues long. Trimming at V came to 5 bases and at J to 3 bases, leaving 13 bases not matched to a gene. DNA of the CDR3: TGTGCCAGCAGCCAAGTATGGGACAGGGGGCGCAAGGACTATGGCTACACCTTC. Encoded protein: CASSQVWDRGRKDYGYTF.

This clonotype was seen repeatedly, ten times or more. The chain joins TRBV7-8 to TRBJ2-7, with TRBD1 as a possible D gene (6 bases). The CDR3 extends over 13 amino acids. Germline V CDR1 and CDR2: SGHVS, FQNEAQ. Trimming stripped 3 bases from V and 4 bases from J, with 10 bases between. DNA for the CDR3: TGTGCCAGCAGCTTTGGACAGAGGTACGAGCAGTACTTC. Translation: CASSFGQRYEQYF.

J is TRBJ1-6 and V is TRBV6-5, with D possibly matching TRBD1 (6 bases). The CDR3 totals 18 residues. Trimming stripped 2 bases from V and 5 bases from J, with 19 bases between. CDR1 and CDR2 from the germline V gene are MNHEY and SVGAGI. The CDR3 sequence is CASSYGHAGGRDNSPLHF. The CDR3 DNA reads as TGTGCCAGCAGTTACGGTCACGCTGGGGGCAGGGATAATTCACCCCTCCACTTT.

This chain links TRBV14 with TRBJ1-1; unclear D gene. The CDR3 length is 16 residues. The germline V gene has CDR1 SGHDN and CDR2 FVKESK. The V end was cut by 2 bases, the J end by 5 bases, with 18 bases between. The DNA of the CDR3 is TGTGCCAGCAGCCAAACCCTGACACCTTCTAGTACTGAAGCTTTCTTT. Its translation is CASSQTLTPSSTEAFF. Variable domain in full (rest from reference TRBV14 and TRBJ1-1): EAGVTQFPSHSVIEKGQTVTLRCDPISGHDNLYWYRRVMGKEIKFLLHFVKESKQDESGMPNNRFLAERTGGTYSTLKVQPAELEDSGVYFCASSQTLTPSSTEAFFGQGTRLTVV.